This T cell receptor (beta chain) was identified in a study of identical twins. TCRdb re-called the 5' RACE reads through MiXCR, storing one row per CDR3 protein. The sample holds fewer than 250,000 distinct CDR3 sequences; over 8% are singletons and the top ten take about 5%. Study observations and caveats: Twins showed weaker excess sharing in their beta out-of-frame sequences. Monozygotic twins shared more out-of-frame TCR alpha than recombination models predicted.

This clonotype came up many times. The target antigen is unknown. This CDR3 contains 15 residues. The germline V gene encodes CDR1 DFQATT and CDR2 SNEGSKA (reference sequence). Trimming took 0 bases from V and 3 from J; bases not matched to a gene: 3. The chain has TRBV20-1 and TRBJ2-2; 8 nucleotides align to TRBD2. Sequences were obtained from memory (CD45RO+) T cells sorted from blood. The receptor comes from a woman between 18 and 29 years old in good health. Written as DNA, the CDR3 is TGCAGTGCTAGAGATATGACTAGCGACACCGGGGAGCTGTTTTTT. It encodes CSARDMTSDTGELFF.